This is a list of T cell receptor beta chains from one sample in a study of T-cell reconstitution after alpha-beta-depleted transplantation in children. One entry per CDR3 protein, called by TCRdb with MiXCR from the PCR reads. The sample yields around 96,000 distinct CDR3 sequences, less than 15% seen once. The sample here was PBMCs from the stem cell graft donor, taken from the stem cell graft. These TCRs come from a human donor who donated a stem cell graft to a child with inherited bone marrow failure. Both conserved end residues are part of each CDR3. The D gene is left open where the match is weak. Size values are once, few and many counts, or a class for expanded clones, and some rows have none.

many TRBD1 TRBJ2-3 TRBV7-2 TGTGCCAGCAGCCCGGGACAGCGCACAGATACGCAGTATTTT CASSPGQRTDTQYF
many - TRBJ1-1 TRBV20-1 TGCAGTGCAACGAGGACGTTGGACACTGAAGCTTTCTTT CSATRTLDTEAFF
many - TRBJ1-2 TRBV7-9 TGTGCCAGCAGCTTAAAACCAGGGATCTGGGGCTACACCTTC CASSLKPGIWGYTF
many - TRBJ2-1 TRBV7-9 TGTGCCAGCAGCTCGGTTGGGTACCCAGGGGAGGGTGAGCAGTTCTTC CASSSVGYPGEGEQFF
many - TRBJ2-1 TRBV7-8 TGTGCCAGCAGCTTACGGACAGCTAACTCCTACAATGAGCAGTTCTTC CASSLRTANSYNEQFF
many - TRBJ1-5 TRBV5-1 TGCGCCAGCAGCTTTGGGGTGGGCAATCAGCCCCAGCATTTT CASSFGVGNQPQHF
many - TRBJ2-7 TRBV3-1 TGTGCCAGCAGCCAAGATTTTGGGATAGGGGAGCAGTACTTC CASSQDFGIGEQYF
many - TRBJ2-5 TRBV7-2 TGTGCCAGCAGCTTCCGGGACATTCAAGAGACCCAGTACTTC CASSFRDIQETQYF
- - TRBJ1-1 TRBV29-1 TGCAGCGTTACTGGGCAAGGACACTCGGGATCGTTT CSVTGQGHSGSF
few - TRBJ1-1 TRBV18 TGTGCCAGCTCACCACCAACGGGGGGGCGATCTACTGAAGCTTTCTTT CASSPPTGGRSTEAFF
many TRBD1 TRBJ1-1 TRBV5-6 TGTGCCAGCAGCTTTACAGGGGGCGCCGAAGCTTTCTTT CASSFTGGAEAFF
many - TRBJ1-5 TRBV7-2 TGTGCCAGCAGCCTCCAAAATCAGGGAAGTCAGTCCCAGCATTTT CASSLQNQGSQSQHF
- - TRBJ2-7 TRBV11-1 TGTGCCAGCAGTTTAAGGGGGGCCAAGTACGAGCAGTACTTC CASSLRGAKYEQYF
many - TRBJ1-1 TRBV5-1 TGCGCCAGCAGCAACGGGACTGGCACTGAAGCTTTCTTT CASSNGTGTEAFF
many - TRBJ1-1 TRBV5-1 TGCGCCAGCAATCTGGACAGCCTCATGAACACTGAAGCTTTCTTT CASNLDSLMNTEAFF
many TRBD2 TRBJ2-7 TRBV7-3 TGTGCCAGCAGCTTATGGGGAGGGCGCGGCTACGAGCAGTACTTC CASSLWGGRGYEQYF
- - TRBJ2-7 TRBV29-1 TGCAGCGTTGTCGTCAACTCCTACGAGCAGTACTTC CSVVVNSYEQYF
many TRBD2 TRBJ2-5 TRBV7-2 TGTGCCAGCAGCCTGGGACTAGTCGGGGGCTCCCAGTACTTC CASSLGLVGGSQYF
many - TRBJ1-1 TRBV15 TGTGCCACCAGCAGTTCCTGGGAAACTGAAGCTTTCTTT CATSSSWETEAFF
many - TRBJ1-5 TRBV5-5 TGTGCCAGCACGCCTTCTCCGTATCAGCCCCAGCATTTT CASTPSPYQPQHF
many TRBD1 TRBJ1-1 TRBV18 TGTGCCAGCTCAGCACACCCGGGACAGGGCACTGAAGCTTTCTTT CASSAHPGQGTEAFF
few TRBD1 TRBJ1-1 TRBV29-1 TGCAGCGTTGACAGGGGGAGGACTGAAGCTTTCTTT CSVDRGRTEAFF
many TRBD1 TRBJ2-1 TRBV10-3 TGTGCCATCAGTGGGACAGGGGCCAATGAGCAGTTCTTC CAISGTGANEQFF
many - TRBJ2-5 TRBV29-1 TGCAGCGTTGAAGATGGGGCAGGGCGAGAGACCCAGTACTTC CSVEDGAGRETQYF
- - TRBJ2-7 TRBV5-1 TGCGCCAGCAGACGCCCTGGGACGGGGATTGGCGAGCAGTACTTC CASRRPGTGIGEQYF
many - TRBJ1-2 TRBV5-1 TGCGCCAGCAGTCCAGGGGCGACTTATGGCTACACCTTC CASSPGATYGYTF
many TRBD1 TRBJ1-2 TRBV15 TGTGCCACCAGCAGAGCGCGGGGAACAGGGGGTAGCTATGGCTACACCTTC CATSRARGTGGSYGYTF